The 21 T cell receptor beta chains listed next were all sequenced from one sample in a study of OX40 agonist ivuxolimab in advanced cancers. The method was immunoSEQ multiplex PCR; TCRdb's version includes in-frame clones alone and lacks a portion of them. The sample yields roughly 93,000 clones, around 80% seen once. Sequenced material: CD4+ or CD8+ T cells sorted from blood, taken in a trial of the OX40 agonist ivuxolimab. The receptors originated from an adult with an advanced solid tumor such as melanoma, head and neck, liver or kidney cancer.

This clone was seen just once. V usage is TRBV29-1 and J usage is TRBJ2-2; D gene ambiguous. Germline CDR1 is SQVTM and CDR2 is ANQGSEA. This CDR3 comprises 12 residues. V shed 3 bases and J shed 4 bases, with 6 bases lying between them. The CDR3 sequence: CSVDWGTGELFF. The CDR3 DNA follows: TGCAGCGTTGATTGGGGCACCGGGGAGCTGTTTTTT.

The chain combines TRBV27 with TRBJ2-2; D is unclear. Germline V gene data show CDR1 as MNHEY and CDR2 as SMNVEV (reference sequence). Trimming stripped 0 bases from V and 4 bases from J, with 3 bases between. CDR3 length: 13 amino acids. The CDR3 region is CASSLSGTGELFF. In nucleotides, the CDR3 is TGTGCCAGCAGTTTATCGGGCACCGGGGAGCTGTTTTTT.

CDR3 residues: CASSDWAGGTYEQYF. In DNA, the CDR3 is TGTGCCAGCAGTGATTGGGCAGGGGGCACCTACGAGCAGTACTTC. The chain joins TRBV2 to TRBJ2-7, with 8 nucleotides matching TRBD1. V shed 3 bases and J 2 bases; nucleotides not matched to a gene: 6. The CDR3 runs 15 residues. The germline V gene encodes CDR1 SNHLY and CDR2 FYNNEI.

In this sample, this clone turned up a few times. Other DNA sequences in this specimen translate into the identical CDR3. The chain combines TRBV15 with TRBJ1-2; D may be TRBD1 (5 bases). Germline V gene sequence: CDR1 LNHNV, CDR2 YYDKDF (reference sequence). The CDR3 is 15 residues long. Trimming took 0 bases from V and 3 from J, leaving 11 bases between them. For the CDR3, the DNA is TGTGCCACCAGCAGAGATCCGGGGGGAGACTATGGCTACACCTTC. Protein: CATSRDPGGDYGYTF.

This sequence joins TRBV14 and TRBJ2-3; no clear D gene. Germline lookup yields CDR1 SGHDN and CDR2 FVKESK. CDR3 size: 14 residues. The ends were cut back, 4 bases at V and 1 base at J, with 9 bases in the middle. CDR3 sequence (DNA): TGTGCCAGCAGCCCCTACCGAGGCACAGATACGCAGTATTTT. Residues: CASSPYRGTDTQYF.

The chain couples TRBV2 to TRBJ2-5; 12 bases are a match to TRBD2. The germline gives CDR1 SNHLY, CDR2 FYNNEI. The junction had 7 bases not matched to a gene; V was cut back by 6 bases and J by 5 bases. The CDR3 is made up of 15 amino acids. The CDR3 reads CASRPTSGRFETQYF. CDR3 nucleotides: TGTGCCAGCAGACCCACTAGCGGGAGGTTTGAGACCCAGTACTTC.

This chain links TRBV11-2 with TRBJ2-6; TRBD1 matches at 9 bases. The CDR3 length is 15 residues. V trimming: 8 bases; J trimming: 3 bases; junction bases outside the gene matches: 5. Germline V CDR1 and CDR2: SGHAT, FQNNGV. The CDR3 loop reads CASAQGAVGANVLTF. The CDR3 coding sequence is TGTGCCAGCGCACAGGGGGCGGTTGGGGCCAACGTCCTGACTTTC.

CDR3 DNA: TGTGCAGCGGGACTAGCGGGGGGGCCCCGCAATGAGCAGTTCTTC. It is translated as CAAGLAGGPRNEQFF. The chain uses TRBV6-5 and TRBJ2-1; 16 bases fit TRBD2. CDR1 MNHEY and CDR2 SVGAGI come from the germline V gene. This CDR3 comprises 15 residues.

This chain links TRBV9 with TRBJ2-4; 9 bases match TRBD1. The germline CDR1 and CDR2 sequences are SGDLS and YYNGEE. The CDR3 has 16 residues. V lost 4 bases to trimming and J lost 0 bases; unmatched junction nucleotides: 5. The DNA of the CDR3 is TGTGCCAGCAGCCCAGGGGGACAGGGAGCCAAAAACATTCAGTACTTC. It encodes CASSPGGQGAKNIQYF.

The chain carries TRBV5-6 and TRBJ2-7; no reliable D call. Germline values: CDR1 SGHDT, CDR2 YYEEEE. The CDR3 spans 11 residues. The V gene lost 2 bases and the J gene lost 6 bases, with 6 bases spanning the gap. The CDR3 spells CASSFTGEQYF. The DNA of the CDR3 is TGTGCCAGCAGCTTCACGGGCGAGCAGTACTTC.

This chain uses TRBV30 with TRBJ2-1; 10 nucleotides agree with TRBD2. Germline CDR1 GTSNPN, CDR2 SVGIG (reference sequence). V shed 2 bases and J 7 bases; nucleotides not matched to a gene: 11. This CDR3 contains 16 residues. The CDR3, as DNA: TGTGCCTGGAGTTGGGGAGCGGGGGGGCTAGGAAATGAGCAGTTCTTC. Protein product: CAWSWGAGGLGNEQFF.

The chain combines TRBV4-3 with TRBJ1-6, with 9 bases identical to TRBD1. V shed 1 base and J 6 bases; nucleotides not matched to a gene: 4. This CDR3 comprises 16 residues. Looked up from germline, CDR1 is LGHNA and CDR2 is YSLEER. CDR3 in DNA: TGCGCCAGCAGCCAAGGAACGGGACAGGGTAATTCACCCCTCCACTTT. Its translation is CASSQGTGQGNSPLHF.

The chain joins TRBV6-1 to TRBJ1-2; D unresolved. The CDR3 extends over 14 amino acids. From germline, CDR1 is MNHNS and CDR2 SASEGT. Trimming took off 0 bases at V and 4 bases at J, with 9 bases between the two ends. This chain's CDR3 is CASSEAPEIYGYTF. The CDR3 DNA sequence: TGTGCCAGCAGTGAAGCGCCCGAGATCTATGGCTACACCTTC.

This chain links TRBV19 with TRBJ2-1, with 8 positions matching TRBD2. Unmatched junction bases numbered 8, after V lost 9 bases and J lost 4 bases. The CDR3 length is 14 residues. Germline CDR1 and CDR2: LNHDA and SQIVND (reference sequence). CDR3 sequence (DNA): TGTGCCAGCCCGGAGCGGGGGCCATACAATGAGCAGTTCTTC. This codes for CASPERGPYNEQFF.

The rearrangement joins TRBV29-1 to TRBJ2-7; the D gene is possibly TRBD1 (6 bases). CDR1 is SQVTM and CDR2 is ANQGSEA in the germline V gene. V gave up 4 bases and J gave up 2 bases, with 9 bases separating them. The CDR3 loop spans 12 amino acids. In DNA, the CDR3 is TGCAGCGTTGTACAGGGTGCCTACGAGCAGTACTTC. Translating it yields CSVVQGAYEQYF.

The table lists this clone with a few counts. V is TRBV5-1 and J is TRBJ2-1; 7 nucleotides line up with TRBD2. Trimming cost V 0 bases and J 5 bases; bases outside gene matches: 5. This CDR3 is built from 15 residues. Germline V lookup: CDR1 SGHRS, CDR2 YFSETQ. DNA for the CDR3: TGCGCCAGCAGCTTGGTTGCGGGAGTAAACAATGAGCAGTTCTTC. Protein product: CASSLVAGVNNEQFF. Filled out from reference TRBV5-1 and TRBJ2-1, the complete variable domain reads KAGVTQTPRYLIKTRGQQVTLSCSPISGHRSVSWYQQTPGQGLQFLFEYFSETQRNKGNFPGRFSGRQFSNSRSEMNVSTLELGDSALYLCASSLVAGVNNEQFFGPGTRLTVL.

V gene TRBV5-1 combines with J gene TRBJ1-4; D is undetermined. CDR1 is SGHRS and CDR2 is YFSETQ in the germline V gene. This CDR3 has 14 residues. Trimming cost V 4 bases and J 2 bases, with 9 bases left between them. The CDR3 coding sequence is TGCGCCAGCAGCCCCAGTTCTACTAATGAAAAACTGTTTTTT. As protein: CASSPSSTNEKLFF.

The chain combines TRBV7-2 with TRBJ2-1; D remains unclear. Germline V gene data show CDR1 as SGHTA and CDR2 as FQGNSA. The CDR3 length is 13 residues. Trimming took off 5 bases at V and 8 bases at J, with 13 bases between the two ends. Here the CDR3 reads CASSLGRHDEQFF. CDR3 bases: TGTGCCAGCAGCCTAGGACGGCACGATGAGCAGTTCTTC.

The sample holds one count of this clone. The rearrangement links TRBV9 to TRBJ1-4, with a possible D match to TRBD1 (6 bases). CDR3 size: 14 residues. V dropped 2 bases and J dropped 5 bases, with 10 bases sitting between them. The germline gives CDR1 SGDLS, CDR2 YYNGEE. The CDR3: CASSVDSTNEKLFF. The CDR3 nucleotides read TGTGCCAGCAGCGTGGACAGCACGAATGAAAAACTGTTTTTT. The variable domain in full, with the rest retrieved from reference TRBV9 and TRBJ1-4, is DSGVTQTPKHLITATGQRVTLRCSPRSGDLSVYWYQQSLDQGLQFLIQYYNGEERAKGNILERFSAQQFPDLHSELNLSSLELGDSALYFCASSVDSTNEKLFFGSGTQLSVL.

The chain links TRBV6-5 to TRBJ1-1; D gene unclear. V lost 4 bases to trimming and J lost 3 bases, with 3 bases between them. This CDR3 comprises 11 residues. The germline V gene has CDR1 MNHEY and CDR2 SVGAGI. Written as DNA, the CDR3 is TGTGCCAGCAGTTCGTACACTGAAGCTTTCTTT. As protein: CASSSYTEAFF.

The chain employs TRBV9 and TRBJ1-1; D is undetermined. Per germline, CDR1 SGDLS and CDR2 YYNGEE. CDR3 length equals 11 residues. V dropped 6 bases and J dropped 6 bases, with 9 bases sitting between them. This CDR3 reads CASISGAEAFF. The CDR3 nucleotides read TGTGCCAGCATCTCCGGAGCTGAAGCTTTCTTT.